The 2 T cell receptor beta chains in this list originate from one sample, sequenced in a study of blood T cell repertoires in COVID-19. Clones were read by immunoSEQ multiplex PCR, and TCRdb kept only the in-frame ones, dropping some. The data show over 50,000 clones, approximately 80% seen once. Sequenced sample: peripheral blood. The source is a man between 70 and 80 years old with acute or convalescent COVID-19.

The J gene is TRBJ2-5, the V gene TRBV28; TRBD2 aligns across 11 bases. This CDR3 region has 16 residues. Losses at the gene ends were 8 bases for V and 5 bases for J; bases not matched to a gene: 13. Per the germline V gene, CDR1 is MDHEN and CDR2 is SYDVKM. The CDR3 bases are TGTGCCAGCGCCCAGGGTAGCGGGGGGGCCGAGGAGACCCAGTACTTC. Protein sequence: CASAQGSGGAEETQYF.

The V gene is TRBV6-4, the J gene TRBJ2-7, with 10 bases matching TRBD2. CDR3 size: 14 residues. V was clipped by 7 bases and J by 0 bases; unmatched bases: 3. Germline CDR1 MRHNA, CDR2 SNTAGT. CDR3 coding DNA: TGTGCCAGCATCGCTAGCGGGAGCTCCTACGAGCAGTACTTC. Residues: CASIASGSSYEQYF.